The 3 T cell receptor beta chains below all came from one sample that was sequenced in a study of T cell changes during pregnancy in multiple sclerosis (dated by TCRdb to between 2018 and 2021). Libraries were prepared through the immunoSEQ multiplex PCR assay. Drawn from immuneACCESS, this table holds only the in-frame rearrangements with V and J called that TCRdb kept. Clones are partly lost; checked studies trace under half to an unresolved V gene and leave the rest unexplained. This sample holds 35,000 to 45,000 clones; about nine tenths were observed only once. Of the sample, approximately 0.75% falls within the top ten clones. Sequenced here: CD4+ T cells from peripheral blood mononuclear cells, sampled after pregnancy. All receptors come from a female donor in good health, enrolled as a control in a pregnancy study.

V is TRBV7-2 and J is TRBJ2-3; TRBD1 matches at 12 bases. The V and J ends lost 5 bases and 5 bases, in that order; junction bases with no gene match: 8. Germline V gives CDR1 SGHTA, CDR2 FQGNSA. CDR3 length equals 16 residues. The CDR3 loop reads CASSPFRDRGQDTQYF. CDR3 coding DNA: TGTGCCAGCAGCCCCTTCCGGGACAGGGGGCAAGATACGCAGTATTTT.

The J gene is TRBJ2-1, the V gene TRBV18, with D hard to call. Germline V gene sequence: CDR1 KGHSH, CDR2 LQKENI. This CDR3 contains 12 residues. With 3 bases removed from V and 6 bases from J, the gap between germline ends came to 6 bases. CDR3 amino acids: CASSPSGNEQFF. The CDR3 bases are TGTGCCAGCTCACCGAGTGGCAATGAGCAGTTCTTC.

Only one count was recorded for this clone. This chain joins TRBV5-1 and TRBJ2-1; D remains unclear. CDR3 length: 13 residues. Deletions cut 0 bases from V and 9 bases from J, with 10 bases between. The V gene's germline CDR1 is SGHRS and CDR2 YFSETQ. For the CDR3, the DNA is TGCGCCAGCAGCTTGGGATCCTCCGGTGAGCAGTTCTTC. This translates into CASSLGSSGEQFF.